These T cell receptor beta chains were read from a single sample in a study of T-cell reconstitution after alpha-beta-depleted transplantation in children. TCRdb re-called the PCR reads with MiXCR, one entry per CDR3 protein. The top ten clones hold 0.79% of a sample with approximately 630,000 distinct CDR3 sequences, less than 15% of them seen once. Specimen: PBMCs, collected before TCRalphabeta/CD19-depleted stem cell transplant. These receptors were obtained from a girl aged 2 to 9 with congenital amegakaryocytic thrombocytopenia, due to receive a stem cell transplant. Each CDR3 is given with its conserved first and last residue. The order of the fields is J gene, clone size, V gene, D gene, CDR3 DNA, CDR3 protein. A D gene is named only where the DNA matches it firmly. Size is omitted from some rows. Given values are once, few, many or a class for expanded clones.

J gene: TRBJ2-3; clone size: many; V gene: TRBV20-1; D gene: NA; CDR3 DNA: TGCAGTGCTAGACCCGGCGGGAACTCAGATACGCAGTATTTT; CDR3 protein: CSARPGGNSDTQYF
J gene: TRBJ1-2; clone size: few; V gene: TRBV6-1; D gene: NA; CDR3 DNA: TGTGCCAGTCGCGAGGCGGGAGCCTATGGCTACACCTTC; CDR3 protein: CASREAGAYGYTF
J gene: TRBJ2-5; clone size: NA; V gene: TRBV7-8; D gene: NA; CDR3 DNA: TGTGCCAGCAGCTTAGTCTGGGCTCACCGGGGAGAGACCCAGTACTTC; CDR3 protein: CASSLVWAHRGETQYF
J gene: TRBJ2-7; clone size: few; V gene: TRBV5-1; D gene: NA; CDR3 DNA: TGCGCCAGCAGCTTCCGGGGGGCTGGGGAGCAGTACTTC; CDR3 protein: CASSFRGAGEQYF
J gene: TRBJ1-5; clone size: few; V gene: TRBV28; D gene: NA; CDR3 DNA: TGTGCCAGCAGTCCCGCGACAGGAGGCAGCAATCAGCCCCAGCATTTT; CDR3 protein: CASSPATGGSNQPQHF
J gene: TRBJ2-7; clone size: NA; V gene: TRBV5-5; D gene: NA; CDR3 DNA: TGTGCCGGCGCGAGGGAGGACTTTACCTACGAGCAGTACTTC; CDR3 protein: CAGAREDFTYEQYF
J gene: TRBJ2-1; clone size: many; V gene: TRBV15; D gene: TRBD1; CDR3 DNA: TGTGCCACCAGCAGAGTTTTTCAGGGGGCTTTGGAGCAGTTCTTC; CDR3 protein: CATSRVFQGALEQFF
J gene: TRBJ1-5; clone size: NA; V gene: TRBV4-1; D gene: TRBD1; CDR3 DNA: TGCGCCAGCAGCTACCGGGACAGGGGGAATCAGCCCCAGCATTTT; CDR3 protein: CASSYRDRGNQPQHF
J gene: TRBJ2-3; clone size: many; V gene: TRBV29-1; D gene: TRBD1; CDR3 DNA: TGCAGCTCCGGACAGGGGGCTACGGATACGCAGTATTTT; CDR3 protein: CSSGQGATDTQYF
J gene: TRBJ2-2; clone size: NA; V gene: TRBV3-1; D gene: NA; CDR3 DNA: TGTGCCAGCAGCCAAGATCAATGGGCCGGGGAGCTGTTTTTT; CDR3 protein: CASSQDQWAGELFF
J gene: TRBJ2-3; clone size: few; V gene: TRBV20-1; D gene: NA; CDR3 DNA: TGCAGTGCTGGATATCGGGACGGGGGCACAGATACGCAGTATTTT; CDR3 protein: CSAGYRDGGTDTQYF